The clone carrying this T cell receptor beta chain occurred once. Sequencing was performed with immunoSEQ multiplex PCR; in TCRdb, only in-frame clones are kept and a portion is missing. There are over 75,000 clones in the sample; approximately 88% occur only once, and 1.4% to 1.5% lies in the top ten. This sample stems from a study of OX40 agonist ivuxolimab in advanced cancers. From germline, CDR1 is SGHAT and CDR2 FQNNGV. This CDR3 has 15 residues. Blood draws occurred at baseline, cycle 4 day 1, and cycle 7 day 1. Source: CD4+ or CD8+ T cells sorted from blood, taken in a trial of the OX40 agonist ivuxolimab. The receptor was isolated from an adult with an advanced solid tumor such as melanoma, head and neck, liver or kidney cancer. The chain is built from TRBV11-2 and TRBJ2-5, with a tentative D call TRBD2 (6 bases). Matching the DNA end better, TRBJ2-7 makes the J call doubtful. This CDR3 reads CASSLGWVGGNEQYF. In DNA, the CDR3 is TGTGCCAGCAGCTTGGGGTGGGTCGGAGGGAACGAGCAGTACTTC.